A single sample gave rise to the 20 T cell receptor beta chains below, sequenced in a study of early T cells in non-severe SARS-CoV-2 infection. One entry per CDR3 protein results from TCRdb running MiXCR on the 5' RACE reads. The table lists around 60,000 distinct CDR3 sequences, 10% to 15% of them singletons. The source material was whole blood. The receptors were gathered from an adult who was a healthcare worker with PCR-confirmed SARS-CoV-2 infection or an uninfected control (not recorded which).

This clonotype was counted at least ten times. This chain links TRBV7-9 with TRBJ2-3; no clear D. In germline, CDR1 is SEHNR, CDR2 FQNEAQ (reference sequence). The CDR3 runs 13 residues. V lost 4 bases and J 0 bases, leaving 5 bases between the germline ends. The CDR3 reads CASSSQSTDTQYF. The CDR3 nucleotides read TGTGCCAGCAGCTCCCAGAGCACAGATACGCAGTATTTT. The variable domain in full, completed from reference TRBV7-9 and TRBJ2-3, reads DTGVSQNPRHKITKRGQNVTFRCDPISEHNRLYWYRQTLGQGPEFLTYFQNEAQLEKSRLLSDRFSAERPKGSFSTLEIQRTEQGDSAMYLCASSSQSTDTQYFGPGTRLTVL.

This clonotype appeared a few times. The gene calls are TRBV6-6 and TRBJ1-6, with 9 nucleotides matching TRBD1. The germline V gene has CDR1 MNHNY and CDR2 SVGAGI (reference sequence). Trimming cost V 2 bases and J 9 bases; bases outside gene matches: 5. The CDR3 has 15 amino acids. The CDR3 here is CASSYGDRAGSPLHF. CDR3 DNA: TGTGCCAGCAGTTACGGGGACAGGGCTGGTTCACCCCTCCACTTT.

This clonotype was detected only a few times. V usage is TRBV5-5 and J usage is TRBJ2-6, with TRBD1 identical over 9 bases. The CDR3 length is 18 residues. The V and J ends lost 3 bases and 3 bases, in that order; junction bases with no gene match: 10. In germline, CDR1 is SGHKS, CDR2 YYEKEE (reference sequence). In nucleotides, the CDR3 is TGTGCCAGCAGCTCAAGCCGGGACAGGGTCTATGGGGCCAACGTCCTGACTTTC. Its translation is CASSSSRDRVYGANVLTF.

CDR3 in amino acids: CASSVEGGRGEQFF. The CDR3 DNA follows: TGTGCCAGCAGCGTAGAAGGGGGCAGGGGTGAGCAGTTCTTC. The genes are TRBV9 and TRBJ2-1, with 7 bases aligning to TRBD1. Germline V CDR1 and CDR2: SGDLS, YYNGEE. Trimming cost V 0 bases and J 9 bases; bases outside gene matches: 6. This CDR3 has 14 residues.

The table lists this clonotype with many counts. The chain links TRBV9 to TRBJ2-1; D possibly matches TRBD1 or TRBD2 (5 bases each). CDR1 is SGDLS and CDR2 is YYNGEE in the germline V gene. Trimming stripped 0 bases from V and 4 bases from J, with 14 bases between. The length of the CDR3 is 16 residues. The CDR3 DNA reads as TGTGCCAGCAGCGTAGAAGTGGGGGAAACTTACAATGAGCAGTTCTTC. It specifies CASSVEVGETYNEQFF.

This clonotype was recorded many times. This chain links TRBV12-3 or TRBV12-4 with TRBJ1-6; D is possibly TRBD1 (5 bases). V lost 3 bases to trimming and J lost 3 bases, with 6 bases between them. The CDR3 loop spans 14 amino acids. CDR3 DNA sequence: TGTGCCAGCAGTTTCGGGGGCTATAATTCACCCCTCCACTTT. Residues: CASSFGGYNSPLHF.

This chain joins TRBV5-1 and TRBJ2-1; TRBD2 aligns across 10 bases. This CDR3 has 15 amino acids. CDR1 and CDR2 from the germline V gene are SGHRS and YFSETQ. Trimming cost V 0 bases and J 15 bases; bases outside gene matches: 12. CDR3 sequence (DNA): TGCGCCAGCAGCTTGGCCAGGACTAGCGGCGACGGGGCGTTCTTC. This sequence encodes CASSLARTSGDGAFF. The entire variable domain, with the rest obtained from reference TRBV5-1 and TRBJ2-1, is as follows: KAGVTQTPRYLIKTRGQQVTLSCSPISGHRSVSWYQQTPGQGLQFLFEYFSETQRNKGNFPGRFSGRQFSNSRSEMNVSTLELGDSALYLCASSLARTSGDGAFFGPGTRLTVL.

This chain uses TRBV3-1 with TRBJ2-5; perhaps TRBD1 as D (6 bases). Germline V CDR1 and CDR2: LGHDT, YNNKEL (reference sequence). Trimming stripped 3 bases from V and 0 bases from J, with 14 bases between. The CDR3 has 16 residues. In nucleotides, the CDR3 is TGTGCCAGCAGCCAGGGATCTACAGGGAACCAAGAGACCCAGTACTTC. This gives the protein CASSQGSTGNQETQYF.

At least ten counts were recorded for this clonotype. This CDR3 is CASRQPPRGRGETQYF. Here the CDR3 DNA reads TGTGCCAGCAGACAACCCCCCAGGGGGCGTGGAGAGACCCAGTACTTC. The rearrangement links TRBV2 to TRBJ2-5; 8 positions match TRBD1. Per germline, CDR1 SNHLY and CDR2 FYNNEI. V lost 6 bases and J lost 4; bases outside the gene matches: 13. This CDR3 spans 16 amino acids.

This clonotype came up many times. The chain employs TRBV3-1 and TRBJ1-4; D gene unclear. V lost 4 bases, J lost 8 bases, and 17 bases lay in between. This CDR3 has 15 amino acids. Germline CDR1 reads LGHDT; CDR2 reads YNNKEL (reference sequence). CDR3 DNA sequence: TGTGCCAGCAGCCGACGAGGGCCCCGTGACGAAAAACTGTTTTTT. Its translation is CASSRRGPRDEKLFF.

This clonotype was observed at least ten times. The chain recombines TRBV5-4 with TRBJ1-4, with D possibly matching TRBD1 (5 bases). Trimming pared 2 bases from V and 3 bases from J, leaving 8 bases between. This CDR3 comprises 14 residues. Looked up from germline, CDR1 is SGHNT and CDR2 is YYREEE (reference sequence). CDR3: CASSFWGANEKLFF. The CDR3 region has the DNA TGTGCCAGCAGCTTCTGGGGGGCTAATGAAAAACTGTTTTTT.

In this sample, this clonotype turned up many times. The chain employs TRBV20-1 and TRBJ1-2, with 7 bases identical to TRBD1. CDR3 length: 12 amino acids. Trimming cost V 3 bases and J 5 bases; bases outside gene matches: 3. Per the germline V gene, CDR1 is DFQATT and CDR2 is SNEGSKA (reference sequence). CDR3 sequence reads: CSARGQLYGYTF. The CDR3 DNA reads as TGCAGTGCTAGGGGACAGCTGTATGGCTACACCTTC.

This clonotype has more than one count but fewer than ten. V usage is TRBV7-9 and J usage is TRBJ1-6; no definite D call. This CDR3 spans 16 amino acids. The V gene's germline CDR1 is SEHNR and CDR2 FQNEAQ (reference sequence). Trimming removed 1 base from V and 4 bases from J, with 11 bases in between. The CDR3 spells CASSLGSGFYNSPLHF. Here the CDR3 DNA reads TGTGCCAGCAGCTTAGGGTCCGGGTTTTATAATTCACCCCTCCACTTT.

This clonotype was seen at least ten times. The DNA of the CDR3 is TGTGCCAGCAGTCGGCTCTCTGGGGCCAACGTCCTGACTTTC. Protein product: CASSRLSGANVLTF. The V call is TRBV2, the J call TRBJ2-6; the D is unclear. The CDR3 covers 14 residues. Germline CDR1 and CDR2: SNHLY and FYNNEI. V was cut by 5 bases and J by 0 bases, with 5 bases left in between.

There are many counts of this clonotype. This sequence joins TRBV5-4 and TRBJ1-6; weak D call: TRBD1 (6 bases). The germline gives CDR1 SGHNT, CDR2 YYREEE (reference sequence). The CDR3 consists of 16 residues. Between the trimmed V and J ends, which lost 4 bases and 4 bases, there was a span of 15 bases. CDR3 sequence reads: CASSQAAGQYNSPLHF. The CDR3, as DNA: TGTGCCAGCAGCCAGGCCGCAGGACAGTATAATTCACCCCTCCACTTT.

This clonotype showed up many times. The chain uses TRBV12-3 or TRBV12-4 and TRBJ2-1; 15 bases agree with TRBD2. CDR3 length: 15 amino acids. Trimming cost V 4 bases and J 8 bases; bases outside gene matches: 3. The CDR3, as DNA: TGTGCCAGCAGTTCCTGGACTAGCGGGAGGGATGAGCAGTTCTTC. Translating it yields CASSSWTSGRDEQFF.

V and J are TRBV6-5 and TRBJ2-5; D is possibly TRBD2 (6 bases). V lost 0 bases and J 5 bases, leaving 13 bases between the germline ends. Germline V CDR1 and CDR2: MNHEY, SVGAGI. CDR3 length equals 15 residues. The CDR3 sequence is CASSYSAGWGETQYF. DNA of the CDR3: TGTGCCAGCAGTTACTCGGCGGGGTGGGGCGAGACCCAGTACTTC.

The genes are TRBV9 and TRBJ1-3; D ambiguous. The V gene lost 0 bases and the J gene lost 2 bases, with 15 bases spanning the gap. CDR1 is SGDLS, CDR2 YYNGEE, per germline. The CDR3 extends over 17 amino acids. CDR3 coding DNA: TGTGCCAGCAGCGTAGGCAGAGGGCACAGAACTGGAAACACCATATATTTT. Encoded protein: CASSVGRGHRTGNTIYF.

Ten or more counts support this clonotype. The chain's CDR3 is CASSRRLAGSSYEQYF. In DNA, the CDR3 is TGTGCCAGCAGCCGCAGGCTAGCGGGTAGCTCCTACGAGCAGTACTTC. This rearrangement joins TRBV11-3 to TRBJ2-7; TRBD2 aligns across 8 bases. The CDR3 is made up of 16 amino acids. V shed 5 bases, J shed 0 bases, and the junction held 9 bases outside the gene matches. The V gene's germline CDR1 is SGHNT and CDR2 YENEEA.

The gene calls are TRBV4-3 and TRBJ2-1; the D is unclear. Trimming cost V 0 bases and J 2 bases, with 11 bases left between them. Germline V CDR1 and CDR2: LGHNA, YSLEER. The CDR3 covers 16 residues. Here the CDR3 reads CASSQDYFRAYNEQFF. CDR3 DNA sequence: TGCGCCAGCAGCCAAGACTACTTTCGCGCCTACAATGAGCAGTTCTTC.